The rows below give T cell receptor beta chains drawn from one sample of a study of blood T cells in healthy people across ages. Each CDR3 protein gets one entry after TCRdb re-called the 5' RACE reads with MiXCR. The sample has 850,000 to 950,000 distinct CDR3 sequences, around 28% seen once. The sample was blood. These receptors were taken from a woman of 80 years or more in good health. CDR3s include the opening cysteine and the closing phenylalanine or tryptophan.

>TRBJ2-5|TRBV20-1
CSAPRNRGVETQYF
>TRBJ2-7|TRBV2
CASGGASYEQYF
>TRBJ2-3|TRBV28
CASSRGGDSTDTQYF
>TRBJ1-5|TRBV6-2/TRBV6-3
CASSQNRGQPQHF
>TRBJ2-7|TRBV20-1
CSARGLSYEQYF
>TRBJ2-4|TRBV18
CASSPPITTGMDKNIQYF
>TRBJ2-3|TRBV7-9
CATGGNTQYF
>TRBJ2-2|TRBV5-6
CASSLTISANTGELFF
>TRBJ2-3|TRBV7-2
CASSLAGSGWDTQYF
>TRBJ1-1|TRBV5-1
CASTLGATMNTEAFF
>TRBJ2-5|TRBV10-3
CAISPGQQETQYF
>TRBJ2-7|TRBV3-1
CASSQPGQGPYEQYF
>TRBJ2-5|TRBV3-1
CASSLNAGTQYF
>TRBJ2-7|TRBV20-1
CSAHQPHGQTYEQYF
>TRBJ1-5|TRBV5-1
CASSRTGQDNQPQHF
>TRBJ2-3|TRBV12-3/TRBV12-4
CASSWGTEQYF
>TRBJ2-5|TRBV20-1
CSARDGRDAQEIQYF
>TRBJ2-1|TRBV12-3/TRBV12-4
CASSPLSGGAYEQFF
>TRBJ2-1|TRBV10-2
CASRESKSSNEQFF
>TRBJ1-2|TRBV7-2
CASSLEGQPWGYTF
>TRBJ1-6|TRBV30
CAWSGRGSPLHF
>TRBJ1-2|TRBV6-5
CASSPFRKRKGYTF
>TRBJ1-1|TRBV29-1
CSVGLGIGTEAFF
>TRBJ2-5|TRBV6-2/TRBV6-3
CASVYAGLGETQYF
>TRBJ2-2|TRBV7-9
CASSRIEVNTGELFF
>TRBJ1-2|TRBV7-2
CASSPWAEDPYGYTF
>TRBJ1-2|TRBV19
CASSTDERHGYTF
>TRBJ2-3|TRBV24-1
CATSGSSTDTQYF
>TRBJ2-7|TRBV7-2
CASSFTTGTSTYEQYF
>TRBJ2-5|TRBV11-2
CASRIGIHRPGGQYF
>TRBJ2-3|TRBV5-1
CASSRTGASTDTQYF
>TRBJ1-1|TRBV7-8
CASSLGPPRAFF
>TRBJ1-1|TRBV20-1
CSAFWDTEASF
>TRBJ2-1|TRBV21-1
CASNSGTEPFRDYNEQFF
>TRBJ1-2|TRBV20-1
CSARRQVGGYTF
>TRBJ2-5|TRBV7-9
CASSLNLGAQETQYF
>TRBJ2-3|TRBV18
CASSPPSQSLLTDTQYF
>TRBJ2-5|TRBV9
CASSPRTVYQETQYF
>TRBJ2-3|TRBV19
CASSIPGQGTDTQYF
>TRBJ2-7|TRBV7-2
CASSLAGLGVNEQYF
>TRBJ2-5|TRBV11-2
CASSLTMQETQYF
>TRBJ1-1|TRBV19
CASSARGRMYTEAFF
>TRBJ2-5|TRBV29-1
CSARVGMKETQYF
>TRBJ2-5|TRBV6-6
CASSYGTGLRETQYF
>TRBJ1-2|TRBV6-1
CASSLKDRDYGYTF
>TRBJ2-4|TRBV6-6
CASSYSPQGVGNEQYF
>TRBJ1-1|TRBV6-2/TRBV6-3
CASSFPDRGGTEAFF
>TRBJ1-5|TRBV6-2/TRBV6-3
CASSGVGNQPQHF
>TRBJ1-2|TRBV7-2
CASSSTGLHGYTF
>TRBJ2-6|TRBV6-2/TRBV6-3
CASSSNRGSTTGANVLTF
>TRBJ2-5|TRBV7-7
CASSRGPTGLETQYF